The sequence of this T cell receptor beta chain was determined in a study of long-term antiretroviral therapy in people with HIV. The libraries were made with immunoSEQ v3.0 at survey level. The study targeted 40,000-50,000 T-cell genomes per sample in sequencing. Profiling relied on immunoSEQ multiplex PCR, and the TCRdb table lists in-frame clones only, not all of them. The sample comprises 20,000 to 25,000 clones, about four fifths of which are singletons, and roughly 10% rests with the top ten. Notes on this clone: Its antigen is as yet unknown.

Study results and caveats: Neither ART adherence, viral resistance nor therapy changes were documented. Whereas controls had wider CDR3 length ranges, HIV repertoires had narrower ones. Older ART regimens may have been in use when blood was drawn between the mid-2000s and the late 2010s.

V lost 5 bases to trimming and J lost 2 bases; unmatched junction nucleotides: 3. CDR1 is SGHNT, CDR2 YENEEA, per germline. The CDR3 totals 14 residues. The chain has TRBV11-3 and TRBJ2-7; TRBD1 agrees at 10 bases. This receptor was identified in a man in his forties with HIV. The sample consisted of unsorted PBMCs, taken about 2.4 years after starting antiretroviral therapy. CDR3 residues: CASSLGTGAYEQYF. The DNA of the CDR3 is TGTGCCAGCAGCCTAGGGACAGGGGCCTACGAGCAGTACTTC.